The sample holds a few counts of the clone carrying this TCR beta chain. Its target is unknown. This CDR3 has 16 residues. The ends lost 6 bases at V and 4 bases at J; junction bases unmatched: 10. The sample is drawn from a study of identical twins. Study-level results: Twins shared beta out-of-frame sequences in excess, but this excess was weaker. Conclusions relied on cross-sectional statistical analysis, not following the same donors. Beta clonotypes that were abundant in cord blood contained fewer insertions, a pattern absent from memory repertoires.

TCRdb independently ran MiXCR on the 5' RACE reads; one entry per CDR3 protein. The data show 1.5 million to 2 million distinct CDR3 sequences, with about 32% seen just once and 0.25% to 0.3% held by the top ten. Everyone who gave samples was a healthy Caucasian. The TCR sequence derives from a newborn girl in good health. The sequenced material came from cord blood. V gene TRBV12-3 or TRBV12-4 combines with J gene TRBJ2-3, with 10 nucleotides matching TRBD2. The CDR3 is CASRSGRESSADTQYF. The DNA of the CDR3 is TGTGCCAGCAGGAGCGGGAGGGAATCTAGCGCAGATACGCAGTATTTT.